A selection of T cell receptor beta chains follows, all from one sample in a study of blood T cell repertoires in COVID-19. The protocol was immunoSEQ multiplex PCR, while the TCRdb copy is restricted to in-frame clones and leaves out a portion. The sample contains roughly 350,000 clones, around 87% of which appear only once. Sequencing was carried out using peripheral blood. All receptors derive from a woman aged 45-65 years with COVID-19, enrolled during active disease. Each CDR3 is given with its conserved first and last residue. D genes are given only for firm matches. Size is omitted from some rows. Given values are once, few, many or a class for expanded clones.

j_gene | v_gene | d_gene | abundance | CDR3nt | CDR3aa
TRBJ2-7 | TRBV5-1 | TRBD2 | - | TGCGCCAGCAGCGCGACTAGCGGGAGCATGAGGGCGGAGCAGTACTTC | CASSATSGSMRAEQYF
TRBJ1-2 | TRBV30 | - | few | TGTGCCTCCCGACCCCTGGGTAAGGGGTATGGCTACACCTTC | CASRPLGKGYGYTF
TRBJ2-2 | TRBV15 | - | - | TGTGCCACCAGCAGAGATCTCCCGAACACCGGGGAGCTGTTTTTT | CATSRDLPNTGELFF
TRBJ2-2 | TRBV27 | - | - | TGTGCCAGCAGTCTTCAAGTCCTTGCGGGAACGAACACCGGGGAGCTGTTTTTT | CASSLQVLAGTNTGELFF
TRBJ1-2 | TRBV5-6 | TRBD1 | - | TGTGCCAGCAGCCCATGGACAGGGGATTCTAACTATGGCTACACCTTC | CASSPWTGDSNYGYTF
TRBJ1-2 | TRBV14 | - | - | TGTGCCAGCAGCCAAACACAGGGTCCCTATGGCTACACCTTC | CASSQTQGPYGYTF
TRBJ1-5 | TRBV19 | - | - | TGTGCCAGTAGTCCCCTCAATCAGCCCCAGCATTTT | CASSPLNQPQHF
TRBJ2-2 | TRBV9 | TRBD1 | - | TGTGCCAGCAGGGGACAGACGAACACCGGGGAGCTGTTTTTT | CASRGQTNTGELFF
TRBJ2-3 | TRBV5-6 | TRBD2 | - | TGTGCCAGCAGCTTTATGACTAGCGGCCTCACAGATACGCAGTATTTT | CASSFMTSGLTDTQYF
TRBJ1-3 | TRBV5-1 | - | - | TGCGCCAGCAGCTTGGCGGACAGTTCTGGAAACACCATATATTTT | CASSLADSSGNTIYF
TRBJ2-1 | TRBV19 | TRBD2 | - | TGTGCCAGTAGTGGATGGCTAGCGGGAGATTATAGATCCTACAATGAGCAGTTCTTC | CASSGWLAGDYRSYNEQFF
TRBJ1-1 | TRBV11-3 | TRBD1 | - | TGTGCCAGCAGCCTTTCAGGGGGCGCCGGGGCTTTCTTT | CASSLSGGAGAFF
TRBJ2-5 | TRBV15 | - | - | TGTGCCACCAGCACCCATTGGGGCCAAGGGGGCCAAGAGACCCAGTACTTC | CATSTHWGQGGQETQYF
TRBJ2-3 | TRBV18 | - | - | TGTGCCAGCTCACCACTGCAGTCTAGCACAGATACGCAGTATTTT | CASSPLQSSTDTQYF
TRBJ2-2 | TRBV3-1/TRBV3-2 | TRBD2 | - | TGTGCCAGCAGCCAATTGAGCGGGAGGGCTATTAGCGGGGAGCTGTTTTTT | CASSQLSGRAISGELFF
TRBJ2-7 | TRBV7-2 | - | - | TGTGCCAGCAGCTTACGAGCGGGTAGCTCCTACGAGCAGTACTTC | CASSLRAGSSYEQYF
TRBJ2-1 | TRBV7-3 | TRBD2 | - | TGTGCCAGCAGCTTAATCCCGGGGGGCTCCTACAATGAGCAGTTCTTC | CASSLIPGGSYNEQFF
TRBJ2-7 | TRBV6-5 | TRBD1 | - | TGTGCCAGCAGTCCGGGACAGCGCTCCTACGAGCAGTACTTC | CASSPGQRSYEQYF
TRBJ2-3 | TRBV11-2 | - | - | TGTGCCAGCAGTCCAAGGAGGGCAGATACGCAGTATTTT | CASSPRRADTQYF
TRBJ2-2 | TRBV7-2 | TRBD2 | few | TGTGCCAGCAGCTTAGCGAGGTCTAGCGGGAAAGTCTACGACACCGGGGAGCTGTTTTTT | CASSLARSSGKVYDTGELFF
TRBJ2-1 | TRBV5-1 | - | once | - | CASSLEVAGGARFF
TRBJ2-7 | TRBV15 | TRBD2 | - | TGTGCCACCAGCCCCGAAGCGGGGTGGGCCTACGAGCAGTACTTC | CATSPEAGWAYEQYF
TRBJ2-3 | TRBV9 | TRBD2 | - | TGTGCCAGCAGCGTACGAGGGCTAGCGGGAGCGCCAACAGATACGCAGTATTTT | CASSVRGLAGAPTDTQYF
TRBJ2-3 | TRBV2 | - | once | TGTGCCAGCAGTTTGGAGGGGGCGAGCACAGATACGCAGTATTTT | CASSLEGASTDTQYF
TRBJ2-1 | TRBV30 | TRBD2 | - | TGTGCCTGGAGTGGGGGAGGGACGGCTAATGAGCAGTTCTTC | CAWSGGGTANEQFF
TRBJ1-6 | TRBV6-4 | - | - | TGTGCCAGCAGTATTGAACGGGGTTCACCCCTCCACTTT | CASSIERGSPLHF
TRBJ1-3 | TRBV29-1 | TRBD1 | - | TGCAGCGGCCAGGGACAGGGGGCTGGAAACACCATATATTTT | CSGQGQGAGNTIYF
TRBJ1-1 | TRBV6-5 | TRBD1 | - | TGTGCCAGCAGTTACGACAGGGGTAAGAACACTGAAGCTTTCTTT | CASSYDRGKNTEAFF
TRBJ1-1 | TRBV28 | TRBD1 | - | TGTGCCAGCGGGACAGGGGGCTACACTGAAGCTTTCTTT | CASGTGGYTEAFF
TRBJ2-2 | TRBV7-2 | TRBD2 | - | TGTGCCAGCAGCTTAGTGGGGGAGGGGAGGATATTCCGGGAGCTGTTTTTT | CASSLVGEGRIFRELFF
TRBJ1-2 | TRBV12-3/TRBV12-4 | - | - | TGTGCCAGCAGTCCGCGACCAGCGGGCTACACCTTC | CASSPRPAGYTF
TRBJ1-2 | TRBV2 | - | - | TGTGCCAGTCAGGAGGCCTATGGCTACACCTTC | CASQEAYGYTF
TRBJ1-2 | TRBV10-1 | - | - | TGCGCCAGCAGTGAGTCGTTGGGGGGGTACGCGGATGGCTACACCTTC | CASSESLGGYADGYTF
TRBJ2-5 | TRBV11-2 | - | - | TGTGCCAGCAGCTTAGGTCCGGGGTTGGAGACCCAGTACTTC | CASSLGPGLETQYF
TRBJ1-4 | TRBV7-8 | - | once | TGTGCCAGCAGCTTGTCGCAGGGAGGGGGTGGGGAAAAACTGTTTTTT | CASSLSQGGGGEKLFF
TRBJ2-7 | TRBV24-1 | - | - | TGTGCCACCAGTGATCCAGGGGCCCTTGACTACGAGCAGTACTTC | CATSDPGALDYEQYF
TRBJ2-5 | TRBV7-7 | - | - | TGTGCCAGCAGCCCGGGAGAGTACTTC | CASSPGEYF
TRBJ2-2 | TRBV15 | TRBD2 | - | TGTGCCACCAGCAGAGATCGGGGTATCGCGGGAGTCCCCGGGGAGCTGTTTTTT | CATSRDRGIAGVPGELFF
TRBJ2-7 | TRBV27 | TRBD2 | - | TGTGCCGCTCGGGGGGTCTCGCGCGACGAGCAGTACTTC | CAARGVSRDEQYF
TRBJ1-2 | TRBV6-1 | - | - | TGTGCCAGCAGTGATGGGCGGGGTTCGGTCTTGTATGGCTACACCTTC | CASSDGRGSVLYGYTF
TRBJ2-5 | TRBV4-3 | TRBD1 | - | TGCGCCAGCAGCCCGGGACAGGGGGCCGAGACCCAGTACTTC | CASSPGQGAETQYF
TRBJ2-5 | TRBV11-1 | - | - | TGTGCCAGCAGACCCTCCGGGACGGAGGGCTTGCCCCAGTACTTC | CASRPSGTEGLPQYF
TRBJ2-1 | TRBV2 | - | - | TGTGCCAGCAGTGAAGCTAGCCCATACAATGAGCAGTTCTTC | CASSEASPYNEQFF
TRBJ1-1 | TRBV19 | - | - | TGTGCCAGTAGTGAACAGGGTTCCCCTGAAGCTTTCTTT | CASSEQGSPEAFF
TRBJ2-7 | TRBV30 | - | - | TGTGCCTCCATTTCGGAGGGAGGCGGTTACGAGCAGTACTTC | CASISEGGGYEQYF
TRBJ2-7 | TRBV30 | - | - | TGTGCCTTTCAAGCCCGCTCCTACGAGCAGTACTTC | CAFQARSYEQYF
TRBJ2-2 | TRBV27 | TRBD2 | - | TGTGCCAGCAGCGGCGGGAGTAAGAACGGGGAGCTGTTTTTT | CASSGGSKNGELFF
TRBJ2-2 | TRBV7-6 | - | - | TGTGCCAGCAGCTTAGGGTCGACTAACACCGGGGAGCTGTTTTTT | CASSLGSTNTGELFF
TRBJ1-2 | TRBV27 | TRBD1 | - | TGTGCCAGCAGTTCCCCCAGGACAGGGAATGGCTACACCTTC | CASSSPRTGNGYTF
TRBJ2-7 | TRBV3-1/TRBV3-2 | TRBD2 | - | TGTGCCAGCAGCCAAGGCGGGGGGCAGTACTTC | CASSQGGGQYF
TRBJ2-7 | TRBV7-2 | TRBD2 | - | TGTGCCAGCAACCCCCGACCGGGACTAGCGGGCCAAACCTACGAGCAGTACTTC | CASNPRPGLAGQTYEQYF
TRBJ2-7 | TRBV6-2/TRBV6-3 | - | - | TGTGCCAGCAGTTACGGGGGGGGGCGAGGTTACGAGCAGTACTTC | CASSYGGGRGYEQYF
TRBJ2-7 | TRBV3-1/TRBV3-2 | TRBD2 | once | TGTGCCAGCAGCCAAGATCGACTAGCGGGAGGGCGGTCCTACGAGCAGTACTTC | CASSQDRLAGGRSYEQYF
TRBJ2-7 | TRBV29-1 | - | - | TGCAGCGTTGAAGGGGGCAACAACTACGAGCAGTACTTC | CSVEGGNNYEQYF
TRBJ2-7 | TRBV7-2 | TRBD2 | few | TGTGCCAGCAGCTTAAGGACGGCTAGCGGGAGGAACGAGCAGTACTTC | CASSLRTASGRNEQYF
TRBJ2-1 | TRBV12-5 | - | - | TGTGCTAGTGGTTTGCCCAACTCGGATGAGCAGTTCTTC | CASGLPNSDEQFF
TRBJ2-7 | TRBV3-1/TRBV3-2 | - | - | TGTGCCAGCAGCCCCCAGGGGACGGATAAAGCCTACGAGCAGTACTTC | CASSPQGTDKAYEQYF
TRBJ2-2 | TRBV19 | TRBD1 | - | TGTGCCAGTAGTCCGGGACAGGGCAGGACCGGGGAGCTGTTTTTT | CASSPGQGRTGELFF